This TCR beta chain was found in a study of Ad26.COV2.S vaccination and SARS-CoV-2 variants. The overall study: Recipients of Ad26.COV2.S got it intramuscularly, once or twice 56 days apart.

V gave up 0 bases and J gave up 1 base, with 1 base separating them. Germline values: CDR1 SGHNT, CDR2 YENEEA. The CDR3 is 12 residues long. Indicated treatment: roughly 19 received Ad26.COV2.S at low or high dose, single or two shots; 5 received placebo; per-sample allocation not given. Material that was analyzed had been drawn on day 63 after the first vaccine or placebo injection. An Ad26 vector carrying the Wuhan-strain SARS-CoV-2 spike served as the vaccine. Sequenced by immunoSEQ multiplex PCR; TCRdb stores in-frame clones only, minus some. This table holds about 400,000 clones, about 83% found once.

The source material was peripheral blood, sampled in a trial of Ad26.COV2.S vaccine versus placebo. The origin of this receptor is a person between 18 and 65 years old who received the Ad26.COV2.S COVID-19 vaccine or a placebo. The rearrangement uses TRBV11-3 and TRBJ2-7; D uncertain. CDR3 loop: CASSLESYEQYF. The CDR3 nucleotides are TGTGCCAGCAGCTTAGAATCCTACGAGCAGTACTTC.